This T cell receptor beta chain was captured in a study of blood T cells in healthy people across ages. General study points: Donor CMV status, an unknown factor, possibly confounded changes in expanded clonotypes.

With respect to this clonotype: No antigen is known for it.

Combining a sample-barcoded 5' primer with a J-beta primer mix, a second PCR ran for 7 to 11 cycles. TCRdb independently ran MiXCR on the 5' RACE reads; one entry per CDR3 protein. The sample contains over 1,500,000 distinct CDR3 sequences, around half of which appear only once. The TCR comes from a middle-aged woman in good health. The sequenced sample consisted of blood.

CDR3 in DNA: TGTGCCACGACGGACCTTCGGGGCCCAGATACGCAGTATTTT. It codes for CATTDLRGPDTQYF. The rearrangement joins TRBV15 to TRBJ2-3; D tentatively fits TRBD1 or TRBD2 (5 bases each). Germline V gene lookup returns CDR1 LNHNV and CDR2 YYDKDF (reference sequence). Trimming shortened V by 9 bases and J by 4 bases, and 17 bases separated the two germline ends. The CDR3 is made up of 14 amino acids.